These T cell receptor beta chains were read from a single sample in a study of T cells in narcolepsy. The repertoire was sequenced with immunoSEQ multiplex PCR; TCRdb's copy has only in-frame clones and lacks some. The sample has around 30,000 clones, just under 80% seen once; the top ten hold 0.95% to 1.5%. The sequencing input was CD45RA- memory CD4+ T cells from PBMCs. The origin of the receptors is a human donor with narcolepsy. The CDR3 runs from the conserved cysteine through the conserved F or W. The order of the fields is D gene, J gene, V gene, clone size, CDR3 protein. The D gene is left open where the match is weak. Clone size appears in some rows only: once, few, many, or a class for an expanded clone.

TRBD1,TRBJ1-1,TRBV6-5,-,CASTDRGNTEAFF
-,TRBJ1-5,TRBV19,once,CASSMAGKGNQPQHF
-,TRBJ2-7,TRBV6-1,-,CASSLEGGGSYEQYF
-,TRBJ1-2,TRBV5-5,-,CASSLGDGRGFGYTF
-,TRBJ2-7,TRBV2,-,CASSRSSYEQYF
-,TRBJ2-3,TRBV10-1,-,CASSETSVGVGDTQYF
-,TRBJ2-7,TRBV7-9,few,CASSPGSYEQYF
-,TRBJ2-1,TRBV4-2,-,CASSHEVTSPNEQFF
-,TRBJ1-1,TRBV19,-,CASSIGRWDTEAFF
-,TRBJ1-2,TRBV5-6,-,CASSQDINYGYTF
TRBD1,TRBJ1-6,TRBV5-8,-,CASSSGQHNSPLHF
TRBD2,TRBJ2-5,TRBV11-3,-,CASSLGIGGDPETQYF
TRBD2,TRBJ2-1,TRBV5-1,-,CASSLVGGGENEQFF
TRBD2,TRBJ2-1,TRBV6-6,-,CASGATSGRVNEQFF
TRBD2,TRBJ2-5,TRBV15,few,CATGTGGAQETQYF
-,TRBJ2-7,TRBV7-9,-,CASSLSGFAYEQYF
TRBD1,TRBJ1-1,TRBV27,few,CASSLLGQLNTEAFF
TRBD2,TRBJ2-7,TRBV2,-,CASVSGRDEQYF
-,TRBJ2-7,TRBV5-1,-,CASSLGYRFSYEQYF
-,TRBJ1-5,TRBV19,few,CASKLKGTGNQPQHF
-,TRBJ2-1,TRBV18,-,CASSPLGAVEQFF
-,TRBJ2-7,TRBV6-1,-,CASSSQVYEQYF
-,TRBJ2-2,TRBV6-6,-,CASTPGIYTGELFF
-,TRBJ2-1,TRBV15,-,CATSTLGTALQQFF
TRBD1,TRBJ2-1,TRBV5-1,medium-sized,CASSLARQGVDEQFF
-,TRBJ1-3,TRBV10-3,few,CAISELGGRQGNTIYF
TRBD1,TRBJ1-6,TRBV19,-,CASRDRATNSPLHF
TRBD1,TRBJ1-1,TRBV29-1,few,CSVRQGGSVNTEAFF
TRBD2,TRBJ2-1,TRBV7-3,-,CASSSGLAGPQFF
-,TRBJ1-6,TRBV21-1,-,CASSKSRDRGEVSGSPLHF
TRBD1,TRBJ1-5,TRBV6-5,few,CASRRTGNQPQHF
-,TRBJ1-4,TRBV15,-,CATSREQGGEKLFF
TRBD2,TRBJ2-7,TRBV5-4,-,CASRFERDQGEQYF
-,TRBJ1-3,TRBV6-6,few,CASSPRNTIYF
TRBD2,TRBJ2-1,TRBV5-1,-,CASSLSSGNNEQFF
TRBD1,TRBJ1-2,TRBV30,-,CAWSRQGDYGYTF
-,TRBJ1-4,TRBV2,-,CASSVGRNNEKLFF
-,TRBJ2-2,TRBV5-4,-,CASRDRTAGELFF
-,TRBJ2-2,TRBV14,once,CASSQAGLPGELFF
TRBD1,TRBJ1-5,TRBV11-2,-,CASSLGTGDRRNQPQHF
-,TRBJ1-2,TRBV11-2,-,CASSLDGRDYGYTF
-,TRBJ2-7,TRBV21-1,-,CASASRRTYEQYF
TRBD1,TRBJ1-1,TRBV6-8,-,CASSLSGQGEAFF
-,TRBJ1-1,TRBV6-5,-,CASRHRGVHHTEAFF
-,TRBJ2-3,TRBV7-3,-,CASSPTGTFTDTQYF
TRBD2,TRBJ2-7,TRBV5-1,once,CASSLFTSGGSYEQYF
-,TRBJ2-5,TRBV10-3,few,CAISEGKETQYF
-,TRBJ2-2,TRBV11-3,-,CASSLGDTGELFF
-,TRBJ2-7,TRBV5-4,-,CASAPGQSYEQYF